This TCR beta chain derives from a study of long-term antiretroviral therapy in people with HIV. CDR3 size: 13 residues. V was cut by 4 bases and J by 4 bases, with 8 bases left in between. Germline-derived CDR1 and CDR2 are LGHNA and YNFKEQ. As to this clone: Its antigen is still unknown.

Assay version v3.0 of immunoSEQ was used, and it was run at survey level. Produced via immunoSEQ multiplex PCR; TCRdb's table is partial and in-frame only. The sample has roughly 34,000 clones, 79% seen once; the top ten hold more than 3%. From each donor, at least one pre-ART PBMC sample and at least two post-ART PBMC samples were obtained. Study findings and constraints: Blood draws took place between about 2004 and 2018 and possibly involved older ART regimens.

Sequenced here: unsorted PBMCs, sampled 1.9 years after starting antiretroviral therapy. The sequence came from a man in his late teens or twenties with HIV. This chain connects TRBV4-2 to TRBJ1-3; D ambiguous. In DNA form, the CDR3 reads TGTGCCAGCAGCCCGAGCGGGGGAAACACCATATATTTT. It codes for CASSPSGGNTIYF.